This T cell receptor beta chain was observed in a study of blood T cell repertoires in COVID-19. Study details: Samples of COVID-19 (acute and convalescent) were obtained from the United States, Italy and Spain.

This CDR3 contains 15 residues. Germline V gene data show CDR1 as SGHTA and CDR2 as FQGNSA. The V gene end was trimmed by 5 bases and the J gene end by 4 bases; junction bases not matched to a gene: 10. In the original processing: Quantification of nucleated cells was approximated via reference gene primer amplification. This table comes from immunoSEQ multiplex PCR, and its TCRdb copy is limited to in-frame clones, with some not included. D and trimming were read from the DNA, whereas the V and J calls and clone size are those reported in that table. The data show some 300,000 clones, approximately 86% seen once. Seattle patient enrollment occurred during active infection, with longitudinal follow-up thereafter.

The sample comprised peripheral blood. This chain joins TRBV7-2 and TRBJ1-2; 7 bases match TRBD1. The source is a woman between 70 and 85 years old with COVID-19, enrolled during active disease. The CDR3 loop reads CASSPRTGGFYGYTF. In DNA, the CDR3 is TGTGCCAGCAGCCCCCGGACAGGTGGATTCTATGGCTACACCTTC.